The rows below give T cell receptor beta chains drawn from one sample of a study of cytomegalovirus exposure and HLA in healthy donors. Clones were sequenced by immunoSEQ multiplex PCR, and TCRdb holds only the in-frame ones, with some missing. The sample holds roughly 140,000 clones, roughly 79% seen once. Sequencing was carried out using PBMCs. The source is a woman in her fifties or sixties in good health and CMV-seropositive. CDR3s include the opening cysteine and the closing phenylalanine or tryptophan. Each record gives: clone size, J gene, D gene, V gene, CDR3 DNA, CDR3 protein. A D gene is named only where the DNA matches it firmly. Not every row has a clone size; where given, it reads once, few, many or a size class.

once,TRBJ2-7,NA,TRBV28,TGTGCCAGCAGTCGGGGGACGGCCTACGAGCAGTACTTC,CASSRGTAYEQYF
NA,TRBJ2-7,NA,TRBV18,TGTGCCAGCTCACCAGGGGGGGCCGGAGAGCAGGAGCAGTACTTC,CASSPGGAGEQEQYF
once,TRBJ2-7,NA,TRBV30,TGTGCCTGGGGACTCTCCGGCGAGCAGTACTTC,CAWGLSGEQYF
NA,TRBJ2-5,NA,TRBV2,TGTGCCAGCAGTCCGACGGGGGAGACCCAGTACTTC,CASSPTGETQYF
NA,TRBJ1-4,NA,TRBV27,TGTGCCAGCAGCGGCCGGGGGGCGCGGGATGAAAAACTGTTTTTT,CASSGRGARDEKLFF
NA,TRBJ1-2,TRBD1,TRBV27,TGTGCCAGCAGTTTACGACAGGGGGCTGCCTATGGCTACACCTTC,CASSLRQGAAYGYTF
NA,TRBJ2-7,TRBD1,TRBV10-3,TGTGCCATCAGTGGAGTGGGGGACAGGGGTGTTGACGAGCAGTACTTC,CAISGVGDRGVDEQYF
NA,TRBJ1-4,TRBD1,TRBV9,TGTGCCAGCAGCGTAGCTGGAGGGGGCGAAAAACTGTTTTTT,CASSVAGGGEKLFF
NA,TRBJ2-1,TRBD2,TRBV5-5,TGTGCCAGCAGTCCTCAGAACAGCGGACTAGGACTTGAGCAGTTCTTC,CASSPQNSGLGLEQFF
NA,TRBJ2-1,TRBD1,TRBV27,TGTGCCAGCCTAATCGGGACAGTCTACAATGAGCAGTTCTTC,CASLIGTVYNEQFF
NA,TRBJ2-7,NA,TRBV11-3,TGTGCCAGCAGCTTAGACTTTACCTACGAGCAGTACTTC,CASSLDFTYEQYF
few,TRBJ1-5,NA,TRBV10-1,TGCGCCAGCAGTGCAAGGGAGGGACCCCAGCATTTT,CASSAREGPQHF